Each of the 5 T cell receptor beta chains below was sequenced from the same sample in a study of OX40 agonist ivuxolimab in advanced cancers. Libraries were prepared through the immunoSEQ multiplex PCR assay. TCRdb retrieved this table from immuneACCESS and kept in-frame rearrangements only. Not all clones are present; in checked studies, unresolved V genes account for under half, and no reason is known for the remainder. The sample records 80,000 to 100,000 clones, 85% to 95% of which are singletons. The ten largest clonotypes hold around 0.25% of the sample. Sequencing was performed on CD4+ or CD8+ T cells sorted from blood, taken in a trial of the OX40 agonist ivuxolimab. The receptors stem from an adult with an advanced solid tumor such as melanoma, head and neck, liver or kidney cancer.

The chain carries TRBV27 and TRBJ2-5; 7 bases map to TRBD2. The length of the CDR3 is 15 residues. After removal of 3 bases from V and 2 bases from J, the junction contained 6 bases not matched to a gene. Germline CDR1 reads MNHEY; CDR2 reads SMNVEV (reference sequence). The CDR3 here is CASSFLRDYQETQYF. The CDR3 DNA sequence: TGTGCCAGCAGTTTCCTGCGGGACTATCAAGAGACCCAGTACTTC.

The chain uses TRBV4-2 and TRBJ1-1; D not certain. V dropped 5 bases and J dropped 1 base, with 8 bases sitting between them. CDR3 length equals 13 residues. The germline CDR1 and CDR2 sequences are LGHNA and YNFKEQ. CDR3 sequence reads: CASSRKKNTEAFF. CDR3 nucleotides: TGTGCCAGCAGCAGAAAGAAGAACACTGAAGCTTTCTTT.

The V call is TRBV6-6, the J call TRBJ2-3, with D unresolved. The CDR3 length is 12 residues. The V and J ends lost 5 bases and 0 bases respectively, with 3 bases between them. The germline V gene encodes CDR1 MNHNY and CDR2 SVGAGI (reference sequence). CDR3 nucleotide sequence: TGTGCCAGCAGTAGGAGCACAGATACGCAGTATTTT. Its translation is CASSRSTDTQYF.

The chain is built from TRBV30 and TRBJ2-5; the D is unclear. The germline gives CDR1 GTSNPN, CDR2 SVGIG (reference sequence). V shed 2 bases and J shed 7 bases, with 14 bases lying between them. CDR3 length: 13 residues. CDR3 protein: CAWSQTPRVTQYF. The CDR3 coding sequence is TGTGCCTGGAGTCAGACACCGAGAGTGACCCAGTACTTC.

The CDR3 loop is CASSPRQGENTEAFF. DNA of the CDR3: TGTGCCAGCTCACCTCGACAGGGGGAAAACACTGAAGCTTTCTTT. This rearrangement joins TRBV18 to TRBJ1-1; 9 bases are shared with TRBD1. This CDR3 has 15 residues. The V gene end was trimmed by 3 bases and the J gene end by 2 bases; junction bases not matched to a gene: 4. Germline V CDR1 and CDR2: KGHSH, LQKENI.